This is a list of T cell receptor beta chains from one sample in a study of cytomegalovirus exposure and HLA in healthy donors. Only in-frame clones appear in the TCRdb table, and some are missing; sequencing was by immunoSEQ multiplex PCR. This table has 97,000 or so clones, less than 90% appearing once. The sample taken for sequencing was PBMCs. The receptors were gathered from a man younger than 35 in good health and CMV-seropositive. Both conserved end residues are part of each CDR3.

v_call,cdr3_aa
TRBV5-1,CASSLVGDSLYEQYF
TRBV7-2,CASSLGINEQFF
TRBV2,CASRPSGGAESDNSEAFF
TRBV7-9,CASSGGGIPADTQYF
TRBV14,CASSQRGTAAVGYTF
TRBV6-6,CASSSGPGQGTYEQYF
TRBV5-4,CASSYDRNTEAFF
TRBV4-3,CASSQEDRGASYEQYF
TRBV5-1,CASSLVTGQFYNEQFF
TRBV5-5,CASSFSGSGANVLTF
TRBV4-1,CASSQTPGLAGGPSYNEQFF
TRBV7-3,CASSLDRDTGELFF
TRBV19,CASSIRGKDYEQYF
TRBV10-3,CAIRDRGVGANVLTF
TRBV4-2,CASSQDEGPYGYTF
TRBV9,CASSPRVGESGELFF
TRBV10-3,CAITPDLISHEQYF
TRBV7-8,CASSLLGGRVYEQYF
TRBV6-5,CASSYSREAYEQYF
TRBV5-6,CASFDLKTASYEQYF
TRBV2,CASSDTGLYGYTF
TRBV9,CASSVDPAGGPTGELFF
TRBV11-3,CASSFGTSGEGEQFF
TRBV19,CASSIDLFGGGYGYTF
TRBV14,CASSQVEDRVDTQYF
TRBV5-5,CASSTGLYLGDEKLFF
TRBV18,CASSPLGQGPSYEQYF
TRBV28,CASRIGTGGNQPQHF